Listed below are T cell receptor beta chains from one sample, sequenced in a study of T-cell memory formation after mild COVID-19. In TCRdb, the 5' RACE reads were re-called with MiXCR into one record per CDR3 protein. The top ten clones hold roughly 8% of a sample with 350,000 to 450,000 distinct CDR3 sequences, over 15% of them seen once. Material for sequencing was PBMCs or a T cell subset sorted from them (not recorded which). The receptors were sampled from an adult woman who had mild COVID-19 (a few samples of this study predate the infection). Cell type and time point are not known. Both conserved end residues are trimmed from each CDR3. Each record gives: V gene, clone size, J gene, CDR3 protein. Part of the rows lack a size; the others show once, few, many or a class for expanded clones.

TRBV12-3/TRBV12-4	-	TRBJ1-2	ASGGGGYYGYT
TRBV29-1	few	TRBJ1-1	SVNPPTVLNTEAF
TRBV23-1	-	TRBJ2-7	ASSQGTGPTYEQY
TRBV21-1	-	TRBJ2-7	ASSKGAGTGFYEQY
TRBV7-7	few	TRBJ2-2	ASSLGGGGTGELF
TRBV19	many	TRBJ1-4	ASSTPTGLNEKLF
TRBV29-1	few	TRBJ2-5	SVETRDGRIGKTQY
TRBV2	few	TRBJ2-2	ASRGLATNTGELF
TRBV18	few	TRBJ2-5	ASSPGQKETQY
TRBV24-1	-	TRBJ2-1	ATSDGGVNEQF
TRBV5-4	-	TRBJ2-2	ASSLGVKGSNTGELF
TRBV7-2	-	TRBJ2-5	ASSYWTAETQY
TRBV10-3	-	TRBJ1-3	ATTRRGSSGNTIY
TRBV11-3	many	TRBJ1-2	ASSFGRGGGYT
TRBV2	-	TRBJ1-1	ASSDFGEVNTEAF
TRBV5-1	few	TRBJ1-1	ASSLGQGLDTEAF
TRBV24-1	-	TRBJ2-1	ATSGSLGLDTRSPYNEQF
TRBV7-2	few	TRBJ2-3	ASSSSGNVYTQY